The sample holds a few counts of the clone carrying this T cell receptor beta chain. The CDR3 sequence is 13 residues long. Per germline, CDR1 SEHNR and CDR2 FQNEAQ (reference sequence). The V and J ends lost 3 bases and 2 bases respectively, with 8 bases between them. The data originate from a study of CD8 T cells in ankylosing spondylitis. TCRdb re-called the 5' RACE reads through MiXCR, storing one row per CDR3 protein. The table records 350,000 or so distinct CDR3 sequences, roughly 14% of them present only once. The rearrangement links TRBV7-9 to TRBJ2-7, with D perhaps being TRBD1 or TRBD2 (5 bases each). Sequencing was carried out using blood, either unsorted or a sorted T cell fraction (not recorded which). This TCR was sampled from a male donor with ankylosing spondylitis or in good health (not recorded which). The CDR3: CASSLGETYEQYF. The DNA of the CDR3 is TGTGCCAGCAGCTTGGGGGAAACCTACGAGCAGTACTTC.